The T cell receptor (beta chain) described here comes from a study of blood T cell repertoires in COVID-19. Germline lookup yields CDR1 SGHDT and CDR2 YYEEEE. The J segment lost 4 bases and the V segment lost 5 bases, leaving 4 bases of the junction unmatched. The CDR3 totals 14 residues. The method was immunoSEQ multiplex PCR; TCRdb's version includes in-frame clones alone and lacks a portion of them. The table has about 280,000 clones, 65% to 90% seen once; the top ten hold about 12%. Sequencing input: peripheral blood. This chain uses TRBV5-6 with TRBJ1-1, with 11 bases that match TRBD1. The origin of this receptor is a woman in her seventies with COVID-19, enrolled during active disease. CDR3 loop: CASSYGTGGTEAFF. Written as DNA, the CDR3 is TGTGCCAGCAGTTATGGGACAGGGGGCACTGAAGCTTTCTTT.